These 13 T cell receptor beta chains were sequenced from one sample in a study of T cell repertoires in cytomegalovirus infection. TCRdb redid the calling of the reads with MiXCR, one entry per CDR3 protein. This sample has some 400,000 distinct CDR3 sequences; about 33% occur once, and the top ten carry approximately 14%. Sample: PBMCs. These receptors came from a human donor in good health (CMV status not recorded). Some clones in this sample may be carry-over from other donors' samples.

The V and J genes are TRBV6-1 and TRBJ2-5, with a weak D call TRBD1 (6 bases). The V end was cut by 8 bases, the J end by 5 bases, with 15 bases between. There are 13 residues in the CDR3. Germline-derived CDR1 and CDR2 are MNHNS and SASEGT. The CDR3 protein is CASLKRGYETQYF. In DNA form, the CDR3 reads TGTGCCAGCCTAAAGAGGGGGTATGAGACCCAGTACTTC.

The chain joins TRBV10-2 to TRBJ1-5, with D possibly TRBD1 on 6 matching bases. The length of the CDR3 is 15 residues. The V gene's germline CDR1 is WSHSY and CDR2 SAAADI. Trimming shortened V by 10 bases and J by 0 bases, and 16 bases separated the two germline ends. CDR3 DNA sequence: TGCGCCACCGGGGGGGCAGGGTATAGCAATCAGCCCCAGCATTTT. Translating it yields CATGGAGYSNQPQHF.

In this sample, this clonotype turned up many times. The rearrangement joins TRBV7-9 to TRBJ1-1; D gene uncertain. This CDR3 spans 12 amino acids. Trimming cost V 2 bases and J 5 bases, with 6 bases left between them. Germline V gene lookup returns CDR1 SEHNR and CDR2 FQNEAQ (reference sequence). CDR3 region: CASSLSETEAFF. The CDR3 region has the DNA TGTGCCAGCAGCTTATCGGAGACTGAAGCTTTCTTT.

As regards this clonotype: Its ends do not fully match the called genes, so a read error is possible. This chain links TRBV18 with TRBJ1-5, with D possibly being TRBD1 (5 bases). The CDR3 has 18 residues. Germline loops: CDR1 KGHSH, CDR2 LQKENI. The CDR3 DNA reads TGTGCCGGCTCACCTTATGTCGGGGGTCTCGGGAGCAATCAGCCCCAGCATTTT. Translation: CAGSPYVGGLGSNQPQHF.

The V and J genes are TRBV18 and TRBJ2-3; D ambiguous. V lost 5 bases to trimming and J lost 4 bases, with 13 bases between them. This CDR3 spans 14 amino acids. Germline V gene lookup returns CDR1 KGHSH and CDR2 LQKENI. CDR3 residues: CASSKAGNPDTQYF. The DNA of the CDR3 is TGTGCCAGCTCAAAAGCTGGGAACCCAGATACGCAGTATTTT.

On this clonotype: This may come from a read error, since a much larger clone is one base off. The chain uses TRBV7-2 and TRBJ1-1; D not resolved. Germline loops: CDR1 SGHTA, CDR2 FQGNSA. The germline V and J ends were trimmed by 2 bases and 7 bases, with 14 bases remaining between them. There are 14 residues in the CDR3. CDR3 DNA sequence: TGTGCCAGCAGCTTAACGTGGCAGCGGGGTGAAGCTTTCTTT. Protein: CASSLTWQRGEAFF.

This clonotype was seen a handful of times. The rearrangement joins TRBV2 to TRBJ1-4, with TRBD1 as a possible D gene (5 bases). The CDR3 has 15 amino acids. Deletions cut 5 bases from V and 0 bases from J, with 10 bases between. CDR1 and CDR2 from the germline V gene are SNHLY and FYNNEI. The CDR3 loop is CASSWTPATNEKLFF. CDR3 coding DNA: TGTGCCAGCAGTTGGACACCCGCAACTAATGAAAAACTGTTTTTT.

This clonotype has at least ten counts. The rearrangement links TRBV7-2 to TRBJ1-4; tentative D call: TRBD1 (6 bases). The CDR3 loop spans 15 amino acids. CDR1 SGHTA and CDR2 FQGNSA come from the germline V gene. The V end was cut by 5 bases, the J end by 2 bases, with 12 bases between. The CDR3 DNA is TGTGCCAGCAGCCTGAACAGGGTTACTAATGAAAAACTGTTTTTT. This gives the protein CASSLNRVTNEKLFF.

This CDR3 reads CASSEQGFPNYGYTF. DNA of the CDR3: TGTGCCAGCAGTGAGCAGGGTTTCCCCAACTATGGCTACACCTTC. This chain connects TRBV6-1 to TRBJ1-2; D is perhaps TRBD1 (5 bases). Germline CDR1 MNHNS, CDR2 SASEGT. Deletions cut 3 bases from V and 2 bases from J, with 13 bases between. This CDR3 region has 15 residues.

This clonotype occurred a few times. This chain's CDR3 is CATRRTGSREQYF. The CDR3, as DNA: TGTGCCACCAGGAGGACAGGGTCGAGGGAGCAGTACTTC. This sequence joins TRBV15 and TRBJ2-7; 8 bases map to TRBD1. After removal of 6 bases from V and 7 bases from J, the junction contained 8 bases not matched to a gene. CDR3 length equals 13 residues. Germline CDR1 reads LNHNV; CDR2 reads YYDKDF (reference sequence).

The sample holds many counts of this clonotype. The V and J genes are TRBV28 and TRBJ1-3, with D perhaps TRBD1 (5 bases). Germline CDR1 MDHEN, CDR2 SYDVKM. The CDR3 covers 14 residues. V was pared by 1 base and J by 4 bases, with 8 bases between. In nucleotides, the CDR3 is TGTGCCAGCAGTTTATCGGGGGTCGGAAACACCATATATTTT. Encoded protein: CASSLSGVGNTIYF.

The V call is TRBV28, the J call TRBJ1-5; a possible D gene is TRBD1 (6 bases). This CDR3 is 18 amino acids long. Trimming stripped 2 bases from V and 1 base from J, with 18 bases between. Germline CDR1 is MDHEN and CDR2 is SYDVKM. CDR3 protein: CASSLGGGGWGSNQPQHF. The CDR3, as DNA: TGTGCCAGCAGTTTAGGGGGCGGAGGTTGGGGGAGCAATCAGCCCCAGCATTTT.

The CDR3 bases are TGTGCCAGCAGCTTAGGGACTGTGCAGCCCCAGCATTTT. As protein: CASSLGTVQPQHF. This chain joins TRBV7-6 and TRBJ1-5; D unclear. V lost 1 base, J lost 7 bases, and 8 bases lay in between. This CDR3 region has 13 residues. Germline assignment: CDR1 SGHVS and CDR2 FNYEAQ.